The clone carrying this T cell receptor beta chain was seen repeatedly, ten times or more. Its antigen is undetermined. The sample is drawn from a study of T cells after yellow fever vaccination. For the study at large: Researchers used SMART-Seq v4 Ultra Low Input to prepare fractions that had low cell numbers.

General study points: Abundant clonotypes (contaminants from the bulk population) could be present in FACS-sorted repertoires. Peaking on day 5 versus 15, the secondary response was faster but weaker.

Conversion of TCR transcripts into cDNA relied on 5'RACE template switching, which added a universal primer site and UMIs. TCRdb called the 5' RACE reads again in MiXCR, with one record for every CDR3 protein. Here the sample spans about 200,000 distinct CDR3 sequences, roughly 3.3% being singletons. CDR1 SGHVS and CDR2 FNYEAQ come from the germline V gene. The germline V and J ends were trimmed by 5 bases and 4 bases, with 17 bases remaining between them. CDR3 length: 15 residues. The chain has TRBV7-6 and TRBJ1-1, with D possibly matching TRBD1 (5 bases). The sequence was collected from a man between 18 and 29 years old who received the YFV17D yellow fever vaccine. Sequenced material: CD4+ T cells sorted from PBMCs, taken 10 days after the yellow fever booster vaccination. The CDR3, as DNA: TGTGCCAGCAGCAGAGGGGACCGCCTCGGCACTGAAGCTTTCTTT. This gives the protein CASSRGDRLGTEAFF.